The 22 T cell receptor beta chains in this list originate from one sample, sequenced in a study of T cells after yellow fever vaccination. TCRdb re-analysed the 5' RACE reads in MiXCR, keeping a single row per CDR3 protein. The sample lists approximately 69,000 distinct CDR3 sequences; approximately 5% were seen once. This material consisted of CD4+ T cells sorted from PBMCs, taken about 2 weeks after the first yellow fever vaccination. The receptors shown here come from a man aged 18 to 29 who received the YFV17D yellow fever vaccine.

This clonotype occurred many times. This chain joins TRBV30 and TRBJ2-5; D not resolved. V lost 5 bases to trimming and J lost 5 bases, with 15 bases between them. This CDR3 has 13 amino acids. Germline V gene lookup returns CDR1 GTSNPN and CDR2 SVGIG (reference sequence). CDR3 sequence reads: CAWSRQVEETQYF. CDR3 DNA: TGTGCCTGGTCGAGGCAGGTTGAGGAGACCCAGTACTTC.

The table lists this clonotype with many counts. The chain links TRBV6-5 to TRBJ2-5; perhaps TRBD1 as D (7 bases). The CDR3 loop spans 13 amino acids. V lost 6 bases to trimming and J lost 5 bases, with 13 bases between them. Germline CDR1 MNHEY, CDR2 SVGAGI. The CDR3 loop is CASRPGGRETQYF. CDR3 in DNA: TGTGCCAGCAGGCCAGGGGGGCGTGAGACCCAGTACTTC.

This clonotype was counted at least ten times. This sequence joins TRBV20-1 and TRBJ1-3; D is unresolved. The CDR3 extends over 13 amino acids. Germline CDR1 is DFQATT and CDR2 is SNEGSKA (reference sequence). The V and J ends lost 6 bases and 0 bases respectively, with 9 bases between them. CDR3 sequence (DNA): TGCAGTGCGGACCCAAACTCTGGAAACACCATATATTTT. The encoded protein is CSADPNSGNTIYF.

This clonotype was seen a single time. A read error may be the cause here, since a much bigger clone is one base away. The chain couples TRBV5-1 to TRBJ2-6; D perhaps matches TRBD1 (5 bases). The CDR3 is made up of 14 amino acids. Germline V gives CDR1 SGHRS, CDR2 YFSETQ. Trimming removed 4 bases from V and 6 bases from J, with 11 bases in between. The chain's CDR3 is CASSARVVANVLTF. The CDR3, as DNA: TGCGCCAGCAGCGCCAGGGTTGTGGCCAACGTCCTGACTTTC.

This clonotype was picked up many times. The chain uses TRBV7-3 and TRBJ2-5; 11 nucleotides line up with TRBD2. The junction had 13 bases not matched to a gene; V was cut back by 6 bases and J by 7 bases. The V gene's germline CDR1 is SGHTA and CDR2 FQGTGA. The CDR3 has 16 residues. The CDR3 loop reads CASRPDSGGAAATQYF. CDR3 sequence (DNA): TGTGCCAGCAGGCCCGATAGCGGGGGGGCAGCGGCGACCCAGTACTTC. The full variable domain, in which reference TRBV7-3 and TRBJ2-5 provide the parts outside the CDR3, is GAGVSQTPSNKVTEKGKYVELRCDPISGHTALYWYRQSLGQGPEFLIYFQGTGAADDSGLPNDRFFAVRPEGSVSTLKIQRTERGDSAVYLCASRPDSGGAAATQYFGPGTRLLVL.

This clonotype was seen repeatedly, ten times or more. The chain joins TRBV12-3 or TRBV12-4 to TRBJ1-2; D is uncertain. V lost 5 bases and J lost 8, with 12 bases in between. CDR3 length: 12 residues. The CDR3 here is CASSNSAEGYTF. CDR3 in DNA: TGTGCCAGCAGTAATTCGGCAGAAGGCTACACCTTC.

This clonotype was counted ten times or more. The CDR3 sequence is CSARDPAGGFGGELFF. The CDR3 region has the DNA TGCAGTGCTAGAGATCCGGCAGGGGGCTTTGGCGGGGAGCTGTTTTTT. The genes are TRBV20-1 and TRBJ2-2, with TRBD1 identical over 8 bases. CDR1 is DFQATT, CDR2 SNEGSKA, per germline (reference sequence). The CDR3 loop spans 16 amino acids. J was trimmed by 7 bases and V by 0 bases; bases with no gene match: 10.

The chain employs TRBV10-3 and TRBJ2-1, with 9 bases aligning to TRBD1. CDR1 ENHRY and CDR2 SYGVKD come from the germline V gene. This CDR3 region has 15 residues. The V and J ends lost 6 bases and 1 base, in that order; junction bases with no gene match: 4. The chain's CDR3 is CAIRPGQGSYNEQFF. For the CDR3, the DNA is TGTGCCATCAGGCCGGGACAGGGTTCCTACAATGAGCAGTTCTTC.

This clonotype was recorded many times. The chain joins TRBV7-2 to TRBJ1-1, with D perhaps matching TRBD1 (5 bases). The CDR3 is 15 amino acids. V was pared by 4 bases and J by 1 base, with 13 bases between. Germline CDR1 is SGHTA and CDR2 is FQGNSA. In DNA, the CDR3 is TGTGCCAGCAGCTCTTTGGGGGTGGAGAACACTGAAGCTTTCTTT. This gives the protein CASSSLGVENTEAFF.

Worth noting for this clonotype: A much larger clone is a single base away; this may be a read error. The chain has TRBV3-1 and TRBJ2-1; possible D gene TRBD1, 6 bases. The CDR3 is 14 amino acids. Germline V gene sequence: CDR1 LGHDT, CDR2 YNNKEL (reference sequence). Trimming left V 10 bases short and J 6 bases short, with 19 bases between. The CDR3 DNA is TGTGCCATCAATAACGGGGACACGACCAATGAGCAGTTCTTC. It codes for CAINNGDTTNEQFF.

Points on this clonotype: A read error is possible here, since a much larger clone lies one base away. V and J are TRBV19 and TRBJ2-2; D remains ambiguous. CDR3 length: 12 amino acids. Per germline, CDR1 LNHDA and CDR2 SQIVND (reference sequence). The CDR3 DNA reads TGTGCCTGTAGTATAAAGGCCGGGGAGCTGTTTTTT. It yields the protein CACSIKAGELFF.

There are many counts of this clonotype. The chain recombines TRBV20-1 with TRBJ2-7; 7 bases are a match to TRBD1. This CDR3 contains 14 residues. V shed 0 bases and J 7 bases; nucleotides not matched to a gene: 9. Per the germline V gene, CDR1 is DFQATT and CDR2 is SNEGSKA (reference sequence). CDR3 loop: CSAREGTVGREQYF. CDR3 DNA sequence: TGCAGTGCTAGAGAGGGGACAGTAGGACGGGAGCAGTACTTC.

This clonotype showed up many times. The CDR3 here is CASSLAASPLYEQYF. The CDR3 nucleotides are TGTGCCAGCAGCTTAGCTGCATCGCCTCTCTACGAGCAGTACTTC. The V gene is TRBV7-2, the J gene TRBJ2-7; D is undetermined. Trimming removed 0 bases from V and 3 bases from J, with 12 bases in between. In germline, CDR1 is SGHTA, CDR2 FQGNSA. The CDR3 runs 15 residues. Using reference TRBV7-2 and TRBJ2-7 for the parts outside the CDR3, the full variable domain is GAGVSQSPSNKVTEKGKDVELRCDPISGHTALYWYRQSLGQGLEFLIYFQGNSAPDKSGLPSDRFSAERTGGSVSTLTIQRTQQEDSAVYLCASSLAASPLYEQYFGPGTRLTVT.

In this sample, this clonotype turned up many times. For the CDR3, the DNA is TGTGCCAGCAGCTTGAACAGGGGCTTGAACACTGAAGCTTTCTTT. Translated, it gives CASSLNRGLNTEAFF. This chain uses TRBV7-6 with TRBJ1-1; 7 bases agree with TRBD1. Germline assignment: CDR1 SGHVS and CDR2 FNYEAQ. The CDR3 totals 15 residues. V shed 3 bases, J shed 0 bases, and the junction held 4 bases outside the gene matches.

This clonotype was detected ten times or more. The chain couples TRBV10-1 to TRBJ2-3; 8 bases line up with TRBD1. Germline-derived CDR1 and CDR2 are WNHNN and SYGVQD (reference sequence). V lost 6 bases, J lost 3 bases, and 5 bases stayed unmatched. The CDR3 is 14 residues long. The CDR3 is CASSDGQGTDTQYF. CDR3 bases: TGCGCCAGCAGCGATGGACAGGGAACAGATACGCAGTATTTT.

This clonotype was counted many times. The chain employs TRBV7-2 and TRBJ2-1, with D maybe TRBD2 (5 bases). The CDR3 totals 16 residues. With 6 bases removed from V and 0 bases from J, the gap between germline ends came to 15 bases. Germline V CDR1 and CDR2: SGHTA, FQGNSA. The CDR3 DNA reads as TGTGCCAGCAGTCCTTTCCCGGAGGTCTCCTACAATGAGCAGTTCTTC. This sequence encodes CASSPFPEVSYNEQFF.

This clonotype showed up many times. The chain has TRBV18 and TRBJ1-2; tentatively, D is TRBD1 (5 bases). CDR1 KGHSH and CDR2 LQKENI come from the germline V gene. V lost 3 bases and J lost 8, with 13 bases in between. This CDR3 is 13 amino acids long. CDR3 residues: CASSPRESDGYTF. The CDR3 bases are TGTGCCAGCTCACCCAGGGAATCGGACGGCTACACCTTC.

This clonotype showed up many times. An end of the junction differs from the germline gene, which may be a read error. The chain joins TRBV7-7 to TRBJ2-1; 10 nucleotides match TRBD1. CDR3 length: 14 residues. CDR1 is SSHAT, CDR2 FNYEAQ, per germline (reference sequence). The CDR3 loop is CASSLGQGPYEQFF. In nucleotides, the CDR3 is TGTGCTAGCAGCTTGGGACAGGGGCCCTATGAGCAGTTCTTC.

This clonotype was recorded at least ten times. The genes are TRBV20-1 and TRBJ2-5; 9 positions match TRBD2. CDR3 length: 15 residues. V was clipped by 6 bases and J by 5 bases; unmatched bases: 13. Germline CDR1 and CDR2: DFQATT and SNEGSKA (reference sequence). In nucleotides, the CDR3 is TGCAGTGCCCATGCGGATGCGGGGGGGGTTGAGACCCAGTACTTC. Protein sequence: CSAHADAGGVETQYF.

Many counts were recorded for this clonotype. The chain combines TRBV5-1 with TRBJ1-1, with TRBD1 matching over 8 bases. The CDR3 is 16 residues long. Germline-derived CDR1 and CDR2 are SGHRS and YFSETQ. V gave up 1 base and J gave up 1 base; unmatched junction bases: 6. In nucleotides, the CDR3 is TGCGCCAGCAGCTTGCAATCCGGACAGGGGAACACTGAAGCTTTCTTT. It translates to CASSLQSGQGNTEAFF.

In the case of this clonotype: A much larger clone lies a single base off, so this may be a read error. J is TRBJ2-1 and V is TRBV5-1; tentatively, D is TRBD1 (6 bases). The J call may not be correct, given that the DNA end is closer to TRBJ2-7. The CDR3 covers 15 residues. Germline lookup yields CDR1 SGHRS and CDR2 YFSETQ. CDR3 protein: CASSLPGRGYNEQYF. CDR3 in DNA: TGCGCCAGCAGCTTACCGGGCAGGGGCTACAATGAGCAGTACTTC.

This clonotype was recorded many times. The V and J genes are TRBV12-3 or TRBV12-4 and TRBJ1-2; D is undetermined. The CDR3 loop spans 12 amino acids. Trimming took 5 bases from V and 8 from J, leaving 12 bases between them. The chain's CDR3 is CASSIYREGYTF. The CDR3 DNA follows: TGTGCCAGCAGTATCTACCGCGAGGGCTACACCTTC.